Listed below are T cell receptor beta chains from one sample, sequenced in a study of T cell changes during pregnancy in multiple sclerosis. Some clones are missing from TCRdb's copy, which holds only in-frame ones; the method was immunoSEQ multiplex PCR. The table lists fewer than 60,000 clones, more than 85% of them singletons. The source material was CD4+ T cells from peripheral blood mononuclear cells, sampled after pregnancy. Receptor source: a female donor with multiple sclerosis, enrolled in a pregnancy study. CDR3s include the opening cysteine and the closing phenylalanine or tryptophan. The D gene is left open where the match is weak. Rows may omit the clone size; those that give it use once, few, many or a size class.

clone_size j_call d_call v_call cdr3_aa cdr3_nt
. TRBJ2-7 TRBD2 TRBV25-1 CASSDPGLAGGEQYF TGTGCCAGCAGTGACCCGGGACTAGCGGGGGGCGAGCAGTACTTC
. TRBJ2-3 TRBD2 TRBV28 CASRTTSGLQYF TGTGCCAGCAGAACGACTAGCGGGCTTCAGTATTTT
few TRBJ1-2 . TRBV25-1 CASSSGLGYTF TGTGCCAGCAGTTCAGGGCTTGGCTACACCTTC
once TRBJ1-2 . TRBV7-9 CASSLGTSYGYTF TGTGCCAGCAGCTTAGGGACTTCTTATGGCTACACCTTC
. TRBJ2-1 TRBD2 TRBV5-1 CASSLTSGRAEEQFF TGCGCCAGCAGCTTGACTAGCGGGAGGGCCGAGGAGCAGTTCTTC
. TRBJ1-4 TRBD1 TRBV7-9 CASSEDRVGEKLFF TGTGCCAGCAGCGAGGACAGGGTTGGGGAAAAACTGTTTTTT
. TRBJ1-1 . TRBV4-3 CASSQGQGRNTEAFF TGCGCCAGCAGCCAAGGGCAGGGGCGTAACACTGAAGCTTTCTTT
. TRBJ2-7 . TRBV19 CASSLQGDGDEQYF TGTGCCAGTAGTCTACAAGGAGACGGGGACGAGCAGTACTTC
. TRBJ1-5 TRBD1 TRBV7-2 CASSLRTGQRPQHF TGTGCCAGCAGCCTCCGGACAGGGCAGCGGCCCCAGCATTTT
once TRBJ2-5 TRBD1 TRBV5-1 CASSLPTGHETQYF TGCGCCAGCAGCTTACCGACAGGGCACGAGACCCAGTACTTC
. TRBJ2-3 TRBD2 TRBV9 CASGRGLAGPSRTQYF TGTGCCAGCGGGCGGGGACTAGCGGGCCCAAGCCGCACGCAGTATTTT
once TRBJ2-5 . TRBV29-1 CSVLYGTQYF TGCAGCGTCCTATACGGGACCCAGTACTTC
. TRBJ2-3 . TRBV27 CASRTRGAGSQGTQYF TGTGCCAGCCGAACCCGGGGGGCTGGGTCGCAAGGGACGCAGTATTTT
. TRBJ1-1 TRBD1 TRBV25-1 CASSAYRGNTEAFF TGTGCCAGCAGTGCTTACAGGGGGAACACTGAAGCTTTCTTT
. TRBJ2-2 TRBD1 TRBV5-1 CASSLIPGTGRTGELFF TGCGCCAGCAGCCTCATACCCGGGACAGGGAGGACCGGGGAGCTGTTTTTT
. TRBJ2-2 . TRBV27 CASTQLVGSANTGELFF TGTGCCAGCACGCAGCTAGTGGGTAGCGCGAACACCGGGGAGCTGTTTTTT
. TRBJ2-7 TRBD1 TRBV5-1 CASSSGTGVYEQYF TGCGCCAGCAGCTCCGGGACAGGGGTCTACGAGCAGTACTTC
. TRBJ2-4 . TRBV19 CASSEGAPGEIAKNIQYF TGTGCCAGTAGTGAAGGGGCCCCGGGGGAGATAGCCAAAAACATTCAGTACTTC